This TCR beta chain was sequenced for a study of blood T cell repertoires in COVID-19. The CDR3 totals 16 residues. The V segment lost 5 bases and the J segment 6 bases; nucleotides outside the gene matches: 11. Germline-derived CDR1 and CDR2 are LGHDT and YNNKEL (reference sequence). Profiled with immunoSEQ multiplex PCR; TCRdb holds only in-frame clones, not every one. The table shows 55,000 to 80,000 clones, with 81% occurring only once. The receptor was isolated from a woman aged 70-85 years with acute or convalescent COVID-19. The chain carries TRBV3-1 (or the pseudogene TRBV3-2) and TRBJ2-1, with 9 bases lining up with TRBD2. The sample comprised peripheral blood. CDR3 DNA sequence: TGTGCCAGCAGCTCCTCCGGGACTAGCAGATCCAATGAGCAGTTCTTC. It translates to CASSSSGTSRSNEQFF.